Detailed here is one TCR beta chain. This table comes from immunoSEQ multiplex PCR, and its TCRdb copy is limited to in-frame clones, with some not included. This sample has roughly 80,000 clones; about 86% occur once, and the top ten carry 1.5% to 2%. The data were taken from a study of OX40 agonist ivuxolimab in advanced cancers. J gave up 2 bases and V 6 bases, and 19 bases lay outside the gene matches. The CDR3 sequence is 19 residues long. CDR1 is SGHDT, CDR2 YYEEEE, per germline. This sequence originates from an adult with an advanced solid tumor such as melanoma, head and neck, liver or kidney cancer. Sequencing was performed on CD4+ or CD8+ T cells sorted from blood, taken in a trial of the OX40 agonist ivuxolimab. The chain is built from TRBV5-6 and TRBJ1-2; 10 nucleotides align to TRBD1. CDR3 protein: CASTYPLGDRGTANYGYTF. DNA of the CDR3: TGTGCCAGCACCTACCCCCTGGGGGACAGGGGCACCGCAAACTATGGCTACACCTTC.